Detailed here is one TCR beta chain. The CDR3 spans 15 residues. Germline V gene lookup returns CDR1 SGDLS and CDR2 YYNGEE. Trimming took off 0 bases at V and 1 base at J, with 9 bases between the two ends. The data were obtained in a study of Tregs in tolerant kidney transplant recipients. Repertoires were generated with immunoSEQ multiplex PCR, while TCRdb's copy carries only in-frame clones and drops some. Altogether tens of thousands of clones are present, roughly 98% being singletons, with the ten largest covering approximately 0.52%. The chain links TRBV9 to TRBJ2-3; D perhaps matches TRBD2 (5 bases). This TCR derives from a human donor who received a combined kidney and bone marrow transplant. The source was CD4+ T cells from blood, collected before the transplant. The CDR3 coding sequence is TGTGCCAGCAGCGTAGATGGGAGAGGCACAGATACGCAGTATTTT. Translation: CASSVDGRGTDTQYF.